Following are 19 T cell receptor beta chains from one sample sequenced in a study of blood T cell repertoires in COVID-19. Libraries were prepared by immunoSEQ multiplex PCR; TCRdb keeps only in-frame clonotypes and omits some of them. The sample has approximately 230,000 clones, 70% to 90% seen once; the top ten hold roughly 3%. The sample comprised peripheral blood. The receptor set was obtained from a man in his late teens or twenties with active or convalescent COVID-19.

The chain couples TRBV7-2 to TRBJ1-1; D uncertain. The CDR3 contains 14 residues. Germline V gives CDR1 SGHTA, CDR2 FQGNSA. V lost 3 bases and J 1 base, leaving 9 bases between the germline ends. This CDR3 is CASSLELGNTEAFF. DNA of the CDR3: TGTGCCAGCAGCTTGGAGTTGGGGAACACTGAAGCTTTCTTT.

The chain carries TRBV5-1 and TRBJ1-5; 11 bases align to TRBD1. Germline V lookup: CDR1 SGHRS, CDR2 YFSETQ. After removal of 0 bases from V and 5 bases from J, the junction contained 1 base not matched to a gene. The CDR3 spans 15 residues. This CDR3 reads CASSLGTGGYQPQHF. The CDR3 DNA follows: TGCGCCAGCAGCTTGGGGACAGGGGGCTATCAGCCCCAGCATTTT.

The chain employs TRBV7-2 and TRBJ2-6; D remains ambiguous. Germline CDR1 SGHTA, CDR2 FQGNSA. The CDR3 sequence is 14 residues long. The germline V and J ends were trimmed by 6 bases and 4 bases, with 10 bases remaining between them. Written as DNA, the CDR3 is TGTGCCAGCAGTCCCCGAGCAGGGGCCAACGTCCTGACTTTC. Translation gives CASSPRAGANVLTF.

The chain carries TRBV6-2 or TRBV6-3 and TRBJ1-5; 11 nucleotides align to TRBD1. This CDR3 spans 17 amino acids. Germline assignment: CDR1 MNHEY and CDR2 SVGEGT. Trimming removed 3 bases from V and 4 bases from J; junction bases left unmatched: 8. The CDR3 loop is CASSYNTGQGVNQPQHF. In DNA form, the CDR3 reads TGTGCCAGCAGTTATAATACGGGACAGGGGGTAAATCAGCCCCAGCATTTT.

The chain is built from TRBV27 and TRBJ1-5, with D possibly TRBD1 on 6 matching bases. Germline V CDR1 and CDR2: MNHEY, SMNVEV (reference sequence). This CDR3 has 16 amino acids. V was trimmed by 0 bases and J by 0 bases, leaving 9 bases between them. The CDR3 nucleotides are TGTGCCAGCAGTTTATCGGCAGGGGATAGCAATCAGCCCCAGCATTTT. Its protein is CASSLSAGDSNQPQHF.

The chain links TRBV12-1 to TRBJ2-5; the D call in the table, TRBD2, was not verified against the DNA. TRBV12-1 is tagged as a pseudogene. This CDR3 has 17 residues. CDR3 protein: CASSLGVSGRPQETQYF. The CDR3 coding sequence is TGTGCCAGCAGCTTAGGTGTTAGCGGGCGACCACAAGAGACCCAGTACTTC.

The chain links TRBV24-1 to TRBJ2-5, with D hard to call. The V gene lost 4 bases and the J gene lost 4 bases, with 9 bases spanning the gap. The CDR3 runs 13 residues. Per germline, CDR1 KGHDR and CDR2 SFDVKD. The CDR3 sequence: CATSEATGETQYF. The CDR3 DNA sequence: TGTGCCACCAGTGAAGCGACGGGAGAGACCCAGTACTTC.

CDR3 protein: CASQRGEEQETQYF. In nucleotides, the CDR3 is TGTGCCAGCCAACGGGGGGAAGAACAAGAGACCCAGTACTTC. This chain uses TRBV2 with TRBJ2-5, with TRBD2 matching over 7 bases. Germline CDR1 and CDR2: SNHLY and FYNNEI. V was clipped by 8 bases and J by 2 bases; unmatched bases: 8. This CDR3 has 14 amino acids.

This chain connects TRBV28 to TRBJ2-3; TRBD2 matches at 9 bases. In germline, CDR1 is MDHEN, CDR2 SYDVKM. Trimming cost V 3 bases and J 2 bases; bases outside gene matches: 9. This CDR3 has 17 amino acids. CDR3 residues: CASSFGRGGPPTDTQYF. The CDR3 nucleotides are TGTGCCAGCAGTTTTGGGCGGGGGGGCCCTCCCACAGATACGCAGTATTTT.

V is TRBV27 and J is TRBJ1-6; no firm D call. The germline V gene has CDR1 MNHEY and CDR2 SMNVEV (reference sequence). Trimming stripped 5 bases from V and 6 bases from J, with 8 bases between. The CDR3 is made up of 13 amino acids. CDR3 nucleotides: TGTGCCAGCAGTCCTACCATTAATTCACCCCTCCACTTT. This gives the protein CASSPTINSPLHF.

The CDR3 DNA follows: TGTGCCAGCAGTTACCCAGGGGAGACCCAGTACTTC. It codes for CASSYPGETQYF. The V and J genes are TRBV6-5 and TRBJ2-5; D is perhaps TRBD1 (5 bases). This CDR3 contains 12 residues. Germline V gene lookup returns CDR1 MNHEY and CDR2 SVGAGI. V was cut by 2 bases and J by 5 bases, with 6 bases left in between.

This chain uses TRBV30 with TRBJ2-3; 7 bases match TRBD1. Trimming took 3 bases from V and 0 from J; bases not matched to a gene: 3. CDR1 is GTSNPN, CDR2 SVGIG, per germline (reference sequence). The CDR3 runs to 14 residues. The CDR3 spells CAWRRDSSTDTQYF. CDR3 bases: TGTGCCTGGAGGAGGGACAGTAGCACAGATACGCAGTATTTT.

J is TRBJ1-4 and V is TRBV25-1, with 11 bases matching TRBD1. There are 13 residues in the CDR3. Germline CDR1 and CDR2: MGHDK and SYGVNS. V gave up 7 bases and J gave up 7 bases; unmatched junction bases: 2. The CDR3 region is CASTGTGGEKLFF. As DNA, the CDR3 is TGTGCCAGCACCGGGACAGGGGGTGAAAAACTGTTTTTT. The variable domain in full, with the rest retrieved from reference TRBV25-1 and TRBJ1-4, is EADIYQTPRYLVIGTGKKITLECSQTMGHDKMYWYQQDPGMELHLIHYSYGVNSTEKGDLSSESTVSRIRTEHFPLTLESARPSHTSQYLCASTGTGGEKLFFGSGTQLSVL.

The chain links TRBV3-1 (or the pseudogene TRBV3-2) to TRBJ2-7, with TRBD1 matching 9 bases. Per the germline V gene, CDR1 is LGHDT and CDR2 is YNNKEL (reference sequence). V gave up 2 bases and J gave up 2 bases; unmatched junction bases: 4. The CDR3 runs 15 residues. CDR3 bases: TGTGCCAGCAGCCAACCCAGACAGGGGGCCTACGAGCAGTACTTC. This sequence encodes CASSQPRQGAYEQYF.

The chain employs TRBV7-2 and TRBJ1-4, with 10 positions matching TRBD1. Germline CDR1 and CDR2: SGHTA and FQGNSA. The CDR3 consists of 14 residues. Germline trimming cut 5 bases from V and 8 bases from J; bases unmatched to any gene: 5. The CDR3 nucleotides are TGTGCCAGCAGCCTGGACAGGGGGTACGAAAAACTGTTTTTT. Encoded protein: CASSLDRGYEKLFF.

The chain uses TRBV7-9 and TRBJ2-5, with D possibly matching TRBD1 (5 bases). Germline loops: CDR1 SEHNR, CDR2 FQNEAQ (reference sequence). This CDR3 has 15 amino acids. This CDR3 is CALWPLKGYQETQYF. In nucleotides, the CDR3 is TGTGCTCTTTGGCCGCTGAAGGGGTACCAAGAGACCCAGTACTTC.

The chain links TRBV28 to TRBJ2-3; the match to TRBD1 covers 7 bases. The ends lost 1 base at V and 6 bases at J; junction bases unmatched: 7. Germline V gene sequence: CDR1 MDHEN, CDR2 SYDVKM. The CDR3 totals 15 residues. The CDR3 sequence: CASSLSGQGVDTQYF. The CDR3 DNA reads TGTGCCAGCAGTTTATCCGGGCAGGGGGTGGATACGCAGTATTTT. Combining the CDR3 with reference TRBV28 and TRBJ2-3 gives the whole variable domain DVKVTQSSRYLVKRTGEKVFLECVQDMDHENMFWYRQDPGLGLRLIYFSYDVKMKEKGDIPEGYSVSREKKERFSLILESASTNQTSMYLCASSLSGQGVDTQYFGPGTRLTVL.

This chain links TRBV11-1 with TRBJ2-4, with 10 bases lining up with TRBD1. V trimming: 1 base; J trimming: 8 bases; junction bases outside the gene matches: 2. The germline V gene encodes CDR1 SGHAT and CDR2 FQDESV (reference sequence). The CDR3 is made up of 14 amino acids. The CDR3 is CASSLGQGAHIQYF. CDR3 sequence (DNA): TGTGCCAGCAGCTTAGGACAGGGGGCACACATTCAGTACTTC.

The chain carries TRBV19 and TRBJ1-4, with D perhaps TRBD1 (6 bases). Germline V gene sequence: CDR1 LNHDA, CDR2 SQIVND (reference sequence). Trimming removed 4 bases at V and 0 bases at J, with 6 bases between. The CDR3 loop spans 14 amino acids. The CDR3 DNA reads TGTGCCAGTAGTACAGGGGCAACTAATGAAAAACTGTTTTTT. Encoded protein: CASSTGATNEKLFF.